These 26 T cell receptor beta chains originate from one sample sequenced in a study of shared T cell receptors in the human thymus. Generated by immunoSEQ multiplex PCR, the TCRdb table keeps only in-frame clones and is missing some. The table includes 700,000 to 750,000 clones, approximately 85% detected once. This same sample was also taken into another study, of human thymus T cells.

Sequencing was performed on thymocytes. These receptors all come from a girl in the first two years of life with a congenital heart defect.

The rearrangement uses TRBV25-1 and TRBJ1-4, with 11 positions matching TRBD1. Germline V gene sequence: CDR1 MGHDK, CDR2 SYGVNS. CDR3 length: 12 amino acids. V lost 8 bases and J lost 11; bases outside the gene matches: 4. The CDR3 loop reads CASRTGGKKLFF. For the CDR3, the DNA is TGTGCCAGCCGGACAGGGGGCAAGAAACTGTTTTTT.

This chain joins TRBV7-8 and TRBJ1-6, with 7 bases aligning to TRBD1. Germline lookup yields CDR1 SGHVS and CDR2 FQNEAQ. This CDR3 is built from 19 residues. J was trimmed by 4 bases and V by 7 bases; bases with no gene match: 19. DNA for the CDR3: TGTGCCAGCATGGGGGGACAGTCTGTGCGAGGCAGTTATAATTCACCCCTCCACTTT. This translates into CASMGGQSVRGSYNSPLHF.

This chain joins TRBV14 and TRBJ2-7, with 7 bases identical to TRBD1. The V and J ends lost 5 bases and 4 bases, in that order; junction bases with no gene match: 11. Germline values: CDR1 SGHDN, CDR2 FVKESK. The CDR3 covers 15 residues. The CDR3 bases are TGTGCCAGCAGCTCACAAAGGGGGCGAGGGTACGAGCAGTACTTC. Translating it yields CASSSQRGRGYEQYF.

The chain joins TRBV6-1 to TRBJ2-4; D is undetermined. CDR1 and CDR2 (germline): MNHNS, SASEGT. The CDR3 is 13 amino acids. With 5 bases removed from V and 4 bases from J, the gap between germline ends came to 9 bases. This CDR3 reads CASSIAGKNIQYF. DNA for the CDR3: TGTGCCAGCAGTATTGCCGGGAAAAACATTCAGTACTTC.

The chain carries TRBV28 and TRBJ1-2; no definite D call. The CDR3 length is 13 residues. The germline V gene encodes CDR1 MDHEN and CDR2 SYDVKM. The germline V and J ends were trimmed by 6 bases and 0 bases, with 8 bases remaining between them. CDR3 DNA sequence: TGTGCCAGCAGATATGGAGCTAACTATGGCTACACCTTC. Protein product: CASRYGANYGYTF.

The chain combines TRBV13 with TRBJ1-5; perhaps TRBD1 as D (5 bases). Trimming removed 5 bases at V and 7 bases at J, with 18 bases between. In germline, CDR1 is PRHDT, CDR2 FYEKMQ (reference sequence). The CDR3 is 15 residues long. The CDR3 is CASSLRRTFGQPQHF. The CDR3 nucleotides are TGTGCCAGCAGCCTACGCCGGACATTCGGGCAGCCCCAGCATTTT.

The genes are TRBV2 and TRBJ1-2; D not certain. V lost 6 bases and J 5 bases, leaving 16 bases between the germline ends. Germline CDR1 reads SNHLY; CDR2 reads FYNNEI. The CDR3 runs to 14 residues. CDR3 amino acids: CASRAAISAYGYTF. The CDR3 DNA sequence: TGTGCCAGCAGGGCAGCGATTTCAGCTTATGGCTACACCTTC.

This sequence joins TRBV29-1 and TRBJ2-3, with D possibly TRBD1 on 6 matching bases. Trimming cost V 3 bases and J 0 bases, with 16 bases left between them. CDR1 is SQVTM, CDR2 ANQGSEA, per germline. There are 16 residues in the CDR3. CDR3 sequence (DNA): TGCAGCGTTGATCCGATCCTCAGGGGTAGCACAGATACGCAGTATTTT. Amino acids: CSVDPILRGSTDTQYF.

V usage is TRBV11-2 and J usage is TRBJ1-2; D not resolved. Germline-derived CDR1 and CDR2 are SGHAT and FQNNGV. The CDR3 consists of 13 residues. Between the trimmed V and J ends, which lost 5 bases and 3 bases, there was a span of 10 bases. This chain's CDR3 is CASSPAGDYGYTF. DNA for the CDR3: TGTGCCAGCAGCCCCGCCGGAGACTATGGCTACACCTTC.

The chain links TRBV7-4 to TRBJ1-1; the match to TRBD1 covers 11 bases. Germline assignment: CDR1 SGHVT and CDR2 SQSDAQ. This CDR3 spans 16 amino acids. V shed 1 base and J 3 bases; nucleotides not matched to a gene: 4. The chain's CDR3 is CASSLGTGGIHTEAFF. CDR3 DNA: TGTGCCAGCAGCTTAGGGACAGGGGGCATTCACACTGAAGCTTTCTTT.

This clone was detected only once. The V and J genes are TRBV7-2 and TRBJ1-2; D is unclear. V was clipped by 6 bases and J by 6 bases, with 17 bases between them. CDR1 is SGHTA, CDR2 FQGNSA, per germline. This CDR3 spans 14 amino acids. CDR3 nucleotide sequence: TGTGCCAGCAGAGTACTCGGCCCCGAGGATGGCTACACCTTC. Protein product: CASRVLGPEDGYTF.

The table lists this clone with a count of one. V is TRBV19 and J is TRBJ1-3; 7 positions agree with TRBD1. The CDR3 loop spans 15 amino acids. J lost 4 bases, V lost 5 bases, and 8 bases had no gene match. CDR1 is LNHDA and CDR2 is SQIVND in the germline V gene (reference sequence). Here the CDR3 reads CASSSRTGKGNTIYF. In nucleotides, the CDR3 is TGTGCCAGTAGTTCCCGGACAGGCAAAGGAAACACCATATATTTT.

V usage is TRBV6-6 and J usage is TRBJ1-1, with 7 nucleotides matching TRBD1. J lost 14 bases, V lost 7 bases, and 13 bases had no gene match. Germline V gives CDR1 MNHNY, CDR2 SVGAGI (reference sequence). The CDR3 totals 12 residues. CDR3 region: CASTTLDRVGFF. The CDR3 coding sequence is TGTGCCAGCACCACTTTAGACAGGGTCGGCTTCTTT.

The CDR3 reads CASSEALFRRQDSDTQYF. Written as DNA, the CDR3 is TGTGCCAGCAGTGAAGCGCTATTCAGGAGACAGGATAGTGATACGCAGTATTTT. This chain links TRBV6-1 with TRBJ2-3; weak D call: TRBD1 (6 bases). The V gene's germline CDR1 is MNHNS and CDR2 SASEGT. The V end was cut by 0 bases, the J end by 6 bases, with 22 bases between. This CDR3 has 18 amino acids.

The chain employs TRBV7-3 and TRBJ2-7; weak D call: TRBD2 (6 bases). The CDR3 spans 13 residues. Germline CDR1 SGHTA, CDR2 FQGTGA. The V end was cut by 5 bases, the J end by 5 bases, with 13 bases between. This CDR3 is CASSPSGGHEQYF. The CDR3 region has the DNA TGTGCCAGCAGCCCCTCCGGGGGTCACGAGCAGTACTTC. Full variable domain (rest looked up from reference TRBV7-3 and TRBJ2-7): GAGVSQTPSNKVTEKGKYVELRCDPISGHTALYWYRQSLGQGPEFLIYFQGTGAADDSGLPNDRFFAVRPEGSVSTLKIQRTERGDSAVYLCASSPSGGHEQYFGPGTRLTVT.

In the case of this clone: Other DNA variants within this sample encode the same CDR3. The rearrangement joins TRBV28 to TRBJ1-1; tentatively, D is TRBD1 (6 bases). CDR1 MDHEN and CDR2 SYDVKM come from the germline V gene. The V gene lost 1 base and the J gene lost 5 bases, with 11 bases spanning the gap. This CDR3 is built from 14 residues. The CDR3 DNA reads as TGTGCCAGCAGTTTATCGGGGGGCCGTACTGAAGCTTTCTTT. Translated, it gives CASSLSGGRTEAFF.

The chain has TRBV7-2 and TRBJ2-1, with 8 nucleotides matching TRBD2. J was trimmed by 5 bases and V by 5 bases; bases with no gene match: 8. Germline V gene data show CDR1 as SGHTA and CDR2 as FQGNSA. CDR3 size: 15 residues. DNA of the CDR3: TGTGCCAGCAGCCCGGGAGGGGGGTTTCACAATGAGCAGTTCTTC. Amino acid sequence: CASSPGGGFHNEQFF.

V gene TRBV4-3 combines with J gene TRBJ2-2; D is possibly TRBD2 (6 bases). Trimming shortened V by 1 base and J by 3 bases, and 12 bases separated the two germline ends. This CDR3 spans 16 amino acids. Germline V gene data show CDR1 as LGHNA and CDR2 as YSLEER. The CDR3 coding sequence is TGCGCCAGCAGCCAAGTTTCCGGGGGTTACACCGGGGAGCTGTTTTTT. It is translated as CASSQVSGGYTGELFF.

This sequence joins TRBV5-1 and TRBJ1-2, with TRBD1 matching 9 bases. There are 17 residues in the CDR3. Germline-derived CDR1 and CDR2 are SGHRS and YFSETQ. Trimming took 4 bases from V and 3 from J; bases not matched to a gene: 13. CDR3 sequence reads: CASSAGTGHILDYGYTF. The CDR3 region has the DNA TGCGCCAGCAGCGCGGGGACAGGGCATATCTTGGACTATGGCTACACCTTC. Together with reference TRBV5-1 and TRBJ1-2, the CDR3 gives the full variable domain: KAGVTQTPRYLIKTRGQQVTLSCSPISGHRSVSWYQQTPGQGLQFLFEYFSETQRNKGNFPGRFSGRQFSNSRSEMNVSTLELGDSALYLCASSAGTGHILDYGYTFGSGTRLTVV.

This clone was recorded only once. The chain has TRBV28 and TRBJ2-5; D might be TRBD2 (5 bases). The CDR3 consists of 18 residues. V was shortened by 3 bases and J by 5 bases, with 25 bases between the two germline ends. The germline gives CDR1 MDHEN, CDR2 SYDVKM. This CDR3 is CASSFRSEGQLRGETQYF. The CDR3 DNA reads TGTGCCAGCAGTTTCAGGTCAGAAGGGCAGTTGCGAGGGGAGACCCAGTACTTC.

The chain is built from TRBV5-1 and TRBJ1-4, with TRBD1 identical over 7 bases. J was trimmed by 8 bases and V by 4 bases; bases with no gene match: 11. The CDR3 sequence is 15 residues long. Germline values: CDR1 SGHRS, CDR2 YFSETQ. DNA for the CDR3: TGCGCCAGCAGCCTTTCCCAGGACAGGAACGAAAAACTGTTTTTT. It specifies CASSLSQDRNEKLFF.

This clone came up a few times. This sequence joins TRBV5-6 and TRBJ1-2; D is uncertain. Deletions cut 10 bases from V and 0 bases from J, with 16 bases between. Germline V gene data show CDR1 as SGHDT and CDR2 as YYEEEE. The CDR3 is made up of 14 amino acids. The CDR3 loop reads CAAKPRASNYGYTF. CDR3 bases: TGTGCCGCTAAACCGCGCGCTTCTAACTATGGCTACACCTTC.

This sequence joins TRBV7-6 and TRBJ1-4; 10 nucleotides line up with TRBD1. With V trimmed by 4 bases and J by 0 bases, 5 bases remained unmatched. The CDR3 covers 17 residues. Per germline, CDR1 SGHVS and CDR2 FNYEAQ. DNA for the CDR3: TGTGCCAGCAGCTCCAGGGACAGGGGTGCAACTAATGAAAAACTGTTTTTT. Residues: CASSSRDRGATNEKLFF.

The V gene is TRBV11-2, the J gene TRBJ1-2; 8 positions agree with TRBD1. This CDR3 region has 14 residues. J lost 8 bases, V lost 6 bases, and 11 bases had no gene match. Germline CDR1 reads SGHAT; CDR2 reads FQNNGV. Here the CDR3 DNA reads TGTGCCAGCAGTAAACAGGGGGGTTTAAAGGGCTACACCTTC. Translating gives CASSKQGGLKGYTF.

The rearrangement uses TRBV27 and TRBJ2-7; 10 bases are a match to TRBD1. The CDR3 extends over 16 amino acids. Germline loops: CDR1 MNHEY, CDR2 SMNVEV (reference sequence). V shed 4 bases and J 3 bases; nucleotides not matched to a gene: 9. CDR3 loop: CASSYFDGTGDYEQYF. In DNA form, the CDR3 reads TGTGCCAGCAGTTATTTCGACGGGACAGGGGACTACGAGCAGTACTTC.

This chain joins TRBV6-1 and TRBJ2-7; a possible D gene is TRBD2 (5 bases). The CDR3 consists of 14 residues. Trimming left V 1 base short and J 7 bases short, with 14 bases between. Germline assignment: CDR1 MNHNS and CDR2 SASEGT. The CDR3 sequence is CASSEVPGVVEQYF. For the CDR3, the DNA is TGTGCCAGCAGTGAAGTACCCGGGGTGGTGGAGCAGTACTTC.